These T cell receptor beta chains were read from a single sample in a study of shared clonotypes between healthy human individuals. Clones were read by immunoSEQ multiplex PCR, and TCRdb kept only the in-frame ones, dropping some. The sample includes about 2.2 million clones, 93% seen only once; the top ten take around 1.8%. Sample: naive CD8+ T cells from PBMCs. The receptors here all came from a man aged 18 to 29 in good health. Some clones in this sample may be carry-over from other donors' samples. CDR3s include the opening cysteine and the closing phenylalanine or tryptophan. Fields, in order: D gene, V gene, J gene, clone size, CDR3 DNA, CDR3 protein. D genes are given only for firm matches. Only some rows state a clone size, as once, few, many or a class for expanded clones.

>NA|TRBV6-5|TRBJ2-7|NA
TGTGCCAGCAGTTACTCAGCGGATACCTACGAGCAGTACTTC
CASSYSADTYEQYF
>NA|TRBV6-4|TRBJ2-1|once
TGTGCCAGCAGTGACAGCACGGAAGGGGATGAGCAGTTCTTC
CASSDSTEGDEQFF
>NA|TRBV4-1|TRBJ2-1|NA
TGCGCCAGCAGCCGTGCCCCGGGCAACAATGAGCAGTTCTTC
CASSRAPGNNEQFF
>TRBD1|TRBV7-8|TRBJ2-7|NA
TGTGCCAGCAGCTTAATGGGCAGGGGGCCTTCCTACGAGCAGTACTTC
CASSLMGRGPSYEQYF
>NA|TRBV29-1|TRBJ2-7|NA
TGCAGCGTTGGCAGGGGCTACGAGCAGTACTTC
CSVGRGYEQYF
>TRBD1|TRBV7-6|TRBJ1-4|NA
TGTGCCAGCAGCTCGGGACAGCCTAATGAAAAACTGTTTTTT
CASSSGQPNEKLFF
>TRBD2|TRBV7-6|TRBJ2-3|NA
TGTGCCAGCAGCTTAGGACTAGCGACCACAGATACGCAGTATTTT
CASSLGLATTDTQYF
>TRBD1|TRBV5-4|TRBJ2-7|NA
TGTGCCAGCAGCTTGGGCCGGGACAGGGCCTACGAGCAGTACTTC
CASSLGRDRAYEQYF
>TRBD2|TRBV10-2|TRBJ2-1|NA
TGCGCCAGCAGGAACGGGACTAGCGGGAGGGCCTATGAGCAGTTCTTC
CASRNGTSGRAYEQFF
>NA|TRBV28|TRBJ1-4|NA
TGTGCCAGCAGTTTGCCCCGGACAGATAATGAAAAACTGTTTTTT
CASSLPRTDNEKLFF
>TRBD2|TRBV5-8|TRBJ2-7|NA
TGTGCCAGCAGCTTGCGTCTAGCGGGGAACTACGAGCAGTACTTC
CASSLRLAGNYEQYF
>TRBD1|TRBV10-3|TRBJ1-2|NA
TGTGCCATCAGTGACCTCTCAGAGCAGACAGGGACCTATGGCTACACCTTC
CAISDLSEQTGTYGYTF
>NA|TRBV7-9|TRBJ2-1|NA
TGTGCCAGCAGCTCCTCCCGCACTCAATCCTACAATGAGCAGTTCTTC
CASSSSRTQSYNEQFF
>NA|TRBV6-1|TRBJ1-2|once
TGTGCCAGCAGTGAAGTTATGGGACCCTATGGCTACACCTTC
CASSEVMGPYGYTF
>TRBD2|TRBV9|TRBJ2-3|NA
TGTGCCAGCAGCACTCCGGGACTAGCGGGAACGACAGATACGCAGTATTTT
CASSTPGLAGTTDTQYF
>NA|TRBV15|TRBJ2-3|once
TGTGCCACCAGCCCACGTCATTCGGGATCGGATACGCAGTATTTT
CATSPRHSGSDTQYF
>NA|TRBV7-8|TRBJ2-7|NA
TGTGCCAGCAGCTTAGGTTCGGGAATTACATACGAGCAGTACTTC
CASSLGSGITYEQYF
>TRBD1|TRBV5-6|TRBJ2-1|NA
TGTGCCAGCAGCTACGGAGGGACAGGAACCTACAATGAGCAGTTCTTC
CASSYGGTGTYNEQFF
>NA|TRBV29-1|TRBJ1-4|NA
TGCAGCGTTTGGGGATCTAATGAAAAACTGTTTTTT
CSVWGSNEKLFF
>NA|TRBV7-9|TRBJ1-2|once
TGTGCCAGCAGCCTCTACGGAGGGCGGACTAACTATGGCTACACCTTC
CASSLYGGRTNYGYTF
>NA|TRBV10-3|TRBJ2-7|NA
TGTGCCATCAGTGAGCCCCGATTGACCTACGAGCAGTACTTC
CAISEPRLTYEQYF
>NA|TRBV7-9|TRBJ2-5|NA
TGTGCCAGCAGCTGGACTCGGGGCGAGACCCAGTACTTC
CASSWTRGETQYF
>TRBD2|TRBV11-2|TRBJ2-7|NA
TGTGCCAGCAGACGGACTAGCGTTTACGAGCAGTACTTC
CASRRTSVYEQYF
>TRBD1|TRBV19|TRBJ1-1|NA
TGTGCCAGTAGTATAGGAGGTAAGGGGGCGGTCACTGAAGCTTTCTTT
CASSIGGKGAVTEAFF
>NA|TRBV7-8|TRBJ2-1|once
TGTGCCTGCCACGGACTCTCGAACGCCTACAATGAGCAGTTCTTC
CACHGLSNAYNEQFF
>NA|TRBV13|TRBJ2-3|NA
TGTGCCAGCAGCTACCCCTCTATGCATACGCAGTATTTT
CASSYPSMHTQYF
>NA|TRBV4-3|TRBJ2-2|NA
TGCGCCAGCAGCCTGACAGCCCGAGCCGGGGAGCTGTTTTTT
CASSLTARAGELFF
>TRBD1|TRBV11-2|TRBJ2-5|once
TGTGCCAGCACAAGAGGGGGCAGGTACCAAGAGACCCAGTACTTC
CASTRGGRYQETQYF
>TRBD2|TRBV27|TRBJ2-7|NA
TGTGCCAGCAGCTTTAGCGGGCGGCGAACCTACGAGCAGTACTTC
CASSFSGRRTYEQYF
>NA|TRBV4-2|TRBJ2-7|NA
TGTGCCAGCAGCCAAGAGGCTAGCTGGGGCTACGAGCAGTACTTC
CASSQEASWGYEQYF
>TRBD1|TRBV7-9|TRBJ1-2|NA
TGTGCCAGCAGCTCGGACAGGGGATATGGCTACACCTTC
CASSSDRGYGYTF
>NA|TRBV4-3|TRBJ2-3|NA
TGCGCCAGCAGCCAAGACAGCAGGGGCACAGATACGCAGTATTTT
CASSQDSRGTDTQYF
>NA|TRBV19|TRBJ2-7|once
TGTGCCAGTAGTCTTGGCAGAGGGTACGAGCAGTACTTC
CASSLGRGYEQYF
>NA|TRBV2|TRBJ1-1|NA
TGTGCCAGCAACCAGGCAGGGACTGAAGCTTTCTTT
CASNQAGTEAFF
>NA|TRBV4-1|TRBJ2-7|NA
TGCGCCAGCAGCCAGGAGCGGAGCGGACACCCCATTTCCTACGAGCAGTACTTC
CASSQERSGHPISYEQYF
>TRBD1|TRBV4-1|TRBJ1-3|NA
TGCGCCAGCAGCCAAGTCAGGGACAGGCCAACCTACACCATATATTTT
CASSQVRDRPTYTIYF
>TRBD1|TRBV10-3|TRBJ2-2|NA
TGTGCCATCAGTGGGACAGGGGGCAACGCCGGGGAGCTGTTTTTT
CAISGTGGNAGELFF
>NA|TRBV28|TRBJ2-7|NA
TGTGCCAGCAGTGCACAGGGGGGGAGTTACGAGCAGTACTTC
CASSAQGGSYEQYF
>NA|TRBV19|TRBJ2-3|NA
TGTGCCAGTAGTATACGGACAATCAGCACAGATACGCAGTATTTT
CASSIRTISTDTQYF
>NA|TRBV13|TRBJ2-1|once
TGTGCCAGCAGCTCCGGAGGAGGCGATGAGCAGTTCTTC
CASSSGGGDEQFF
>NA|TRBV6-4|TRBJ1-4|NA
TGTGCCAGCAGCCGAGGCGTGGGCGAAAAACTGTTTTTT
CASSRGVGEKLFF
>NA|TRBV29-1|TRBJ2-5|NA
TGCAGCGTTGAAGAGGGCACCCAAGAGACCCAGTACTTC
CSVEEGTQETQYF
>NA|TRBV5-4|TRBJ1-4|NA
TGTGCCAGCAGCCCAGCAACTAATGAAAAACTGTTTTTT
CASSPATNEKLFF
>TRBD1|TRBV7-9|TRBJ2-1|once
TGTGCCAGCGCAGCGGGACAGGGGGCGCGAAATGAGCAGTTCTTC
CASAAGQGARNEQFF
>NA|TRBV12-5|TRBJ1-2|NA
TGTGCTAGTGGTTTGGCAGGCGAGCTCTATGGCTACACCTTC
CASGLAGELYGYTF
>TRBD1|TRBV2|TRBJ1-4|NA
TGTGCCAGCAGGGGGACAGGGGGCTTAGGAAATGAAAAACTGTTTTTT
CASRGTGGLGNEKLFF
>NA|TRBV6-1|TRBJ1-1|few
TGTGCCAGCAGTGTGAGGCGCATGAACACTGAAGCTTTCTTT
CASSVRRMNTEAFF
>NA|TRBV28|TRBJ2-1|NA
TGTGCCACGTCGACCGCCTGGGCACAATCTGAGCAGTTCTTC
CATSTAWAQSEQFF
>TRBD1|TRBV4-1|TRBJ2-4|NA
TGCGCCAGCAGCCATCGTTCCTCGACAGGGAGCGTGGAAAACATTCAGTACTTC
CASSHRSSTGSVENIQYF
>TRBD1|TRBV19|TRBJ2-7|NA
TGTGCCAGCCGCGGGACAGGCGCCTACGAGCAGTACTTC
CASRGTGAYEQYF
>NA|TRBV7-2|TRBJ2-1|once
TGTGCCAGCAGCATTTCCGGGTCCAGCTCCTACAATGAGCAGTTCTTC
CASSISGSSSYNEQFF
>TRBD2|TRBV19|TRBJ2-1|NA
TGTGCCAGTAGTATAGTCCCGGGACTAGTATCCTACAATGAGCAGTTCTTC
CASSIVPGLVSYNEQFF
>NA|TRBV27|TRBJ2-6|NA
TGTGCCAGCAGTCCCTCTGGGGCCAACGTCCTGACTTTC
CASSPSGANVLTF